The source of this TCR beta chain is a study of shared clonotypes between healthy human individuals. Regarding the study as a whole: Researchers sampled only blood; tissue repertoires likely differ.

Profiling relied on immunoSEQ multiplex PCR, and the TCRdb table lists in-frame clones only, not all of them. The data hold a few hundred thousand clones, with 65% observed a single time. A word on this clone: What it recognizes is unknown.

V lost 6 bases, J lost 1 base, and 8 bases stayed unmatched. From germline, CDR1 is MNHEY and CDR2 SMNVEV (reference sequence). This CDR3 region has 16 residues. Sample: memory CD4+ T cells sorted from blood. Subset noted: CD45RA-negative fraction. This sequence joins TRBV27 and TRBJ2-3; the match to TRBD2 covers 9 bases. This receptor was taken from a man aged 25 to 40 in good health. The CDR3 protein is CASSVTAGGRTDTQYF. CDR3 nucleotides: TGTGCCAGCAGCGTGACAGCGGGAGGACGCACAGATACGCAGTATTTT.